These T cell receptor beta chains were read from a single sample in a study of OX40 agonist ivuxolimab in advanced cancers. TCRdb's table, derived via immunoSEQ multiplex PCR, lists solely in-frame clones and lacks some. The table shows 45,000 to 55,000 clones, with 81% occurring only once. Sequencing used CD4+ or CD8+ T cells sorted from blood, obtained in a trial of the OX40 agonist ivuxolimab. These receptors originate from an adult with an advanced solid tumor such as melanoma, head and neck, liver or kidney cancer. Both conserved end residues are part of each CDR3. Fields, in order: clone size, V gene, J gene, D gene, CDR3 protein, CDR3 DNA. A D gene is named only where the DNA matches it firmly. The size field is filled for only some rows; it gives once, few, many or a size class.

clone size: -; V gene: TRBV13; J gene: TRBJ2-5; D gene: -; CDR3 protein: CASSLGVGPGETQYF; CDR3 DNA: TGTGCCAGCAGCTTAGGGGTGGGGCCGGGAGAGACCCAGTACTTC
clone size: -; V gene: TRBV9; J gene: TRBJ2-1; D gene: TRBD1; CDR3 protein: CASSPGQGTLSYNEQFF; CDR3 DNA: TGTGCCAGCAGCCCTGGACAGGGGACGCTCTCCTACAATGAGCAGTTCTTC
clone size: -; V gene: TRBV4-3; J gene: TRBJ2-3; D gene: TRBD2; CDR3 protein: CASSSGSSGSTDTQYF; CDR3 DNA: TGCGCCAGCAGCAGCGGGAGTAGCGGGAGTACAGATACGCAGTATTTT
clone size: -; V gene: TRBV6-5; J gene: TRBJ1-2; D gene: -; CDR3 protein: CASSLVGTPKDGYTF; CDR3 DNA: TGTGCCAGCAGCCTAGTCGGGACACCTAAGGATGGCTACACCTTC
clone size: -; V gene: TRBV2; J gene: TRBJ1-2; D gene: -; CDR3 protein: CASSPPGANYGYTF; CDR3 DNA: TGTGCCAGCAGTCCTCCAGGGGCTAACTATGGCTACACCTTC
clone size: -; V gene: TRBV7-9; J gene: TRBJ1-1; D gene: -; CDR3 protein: CASSGPWGLGMEAFF; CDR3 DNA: TGTGCCAGCAGCGGTCCTTGGGGCTTGGGGATGGAAGCTTTCTTT
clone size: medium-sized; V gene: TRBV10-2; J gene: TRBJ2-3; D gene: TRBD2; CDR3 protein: CASSLLAGTDTQYF; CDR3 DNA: TGCGCCAGCAGTCTCCTAGCGGGCACAGATACGCAGTATTTT
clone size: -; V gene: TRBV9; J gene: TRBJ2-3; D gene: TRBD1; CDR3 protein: CASRGQGTDTQYF; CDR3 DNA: TGTGCCAGCAGGGGACAGGGCACAGATACGCAGTATTTT
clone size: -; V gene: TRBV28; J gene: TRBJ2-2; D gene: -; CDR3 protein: CASSLGRGLAGELFF; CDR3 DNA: TGTGCCAGCAGTTTGGGCAGGGGCTTGGCCGGGGAGCTGTTTTTT
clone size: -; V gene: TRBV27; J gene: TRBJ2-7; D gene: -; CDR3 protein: CASSWGDGSYEQYF; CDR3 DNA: TGTGCCAGCAGTTGGGGGGACGGTTCCTACGAGCAGTACTTC